This T cell receptor beta chain came from a study of blood T cell repertoires in COVID-19. For the study at large: From T cells, B-cell-depleted T cells, or PBMCs came the material, which was cDNA or gDNA.

The study drew participants aged about 18 to 89 years from around 24 US areas. Before being deemed recovered, Cohort 3 donors had two negative PCRs, clearance, or symptom resolution. Authors' methods: Reference gene primer amplification gave nucleated cell count estimates. Some clones are missing from TCRdb's copy, which holds only in-frame ones; the method was immunoSEQ multiplex PCR. The V and J calls and clone size are taken from that table; D and trimming were inferred from the DNA. The sample includes roughly 330,000 clones, 87% of them seen just once. The CDR3 extends over 16 amino acids. Germline assignment: CDR1 MNHNS and CDR2 SASEGT. Trimming removed 4 bases at V and 10 bases at J, with 23 bases between.

This sequence originates from a woman aged 25 to 39 who had recovered from COVID-19. The chain combines TRBV6-1 with TRBJ2-1, with D tentatively TRBD1 (6 bases). Sequencing was carried out using PBMCs or T cells enriched from blood (not recorded which). CDR3 residues: CASSATTGRPRGEQFF. DNA of the CDR3: TGTGCCAGCAGTGCGACTACCGGACGTCCAAGGGGGGAGCAGTTCTTC.